The T cell receptor beta chain described here comes from a study of blood T cell repertoires in COVID-19 (dated by TCRdb to 2018 to 2020). Notes on the research overall: Samples from collaborators originated in the United States, Italy and Spain and spanned both the acute and convalescent phases of COVID-19. The prospective study material was composed of cDNA or gDNA derived from T cells, B-cell-depleted T cells, or PBMCs. Deeply sampled blood TCRbeta repertoires from subjects exposed to, actively infected with, or recovered from COVID-19 were included in the dataset. The repertoires were released in a freely available public database meant as a resource for research on the immune response to SARS-CoV-2. Samples came from the ongoing ImmuneRACE study (first 160 participants) plus 1,254 subjects from 6 global collaborators. A de-identified subject ID, COVID-19 status, age in years and sex were almost always included in the sample metadata. Where available, HLA class I and class II types were taken from metadata supplied by the sample provider and were not determined by assay-based typing.

This clone was found a few times. Which antigen it targets is not known. No much larger clone is present one base from it, and per-base qualities are unavailable. In Seattle, one collaborating source enrolled patients while the infection was active and tracked those patients longitudinally over the course of disease. Collaborating institutions collected whole blood in K2EDTA tubes following their own protocols. Collaborator samples were shipped for TCRbeta analysis as frozen whole blood, isolated PBMCs, or DNA extracted from either sample type. The paper as a whole reports these results and caveats: The amount of clinical and demographic metadata varied by source and participant and was provided uncurated.

Looking up the germline V gene yields CDR1 MDHEN and CDR2 SYDVKM. Trimming takes 6 bases off V and 4 bases off J; junction bases not matched to a gene: 9. Including the terminal cysteine and phenylalanine, the CDR3 comprises 15 residues. Only the CDR3 part of the read is kept: 45 bases, read in frame from the first base. The immunoSEQ Assay, a bias-controlled multiplex PCR, was used to amplify TCRbeta CDR3 regions from genomic DNA. The authors' pipeline ran thus. The number of nucleated cells in each sample was estimated from the amplification of reference gene primers within the assay. To quantify the absolute abundance of each unique TCRbeta CDR3 rearrangement, sequence reads were collapsed and filtered. For each sample, productive Simpson clonality was calculated as the square root of Simpson's diversity index over productive rearrangements. Here the immuneACCESS table is served through TCRdb, limited to in-frame sequences with V and J called. Missing clones are a known gap in these copies; in checked studies unresolved V genes cover under half, and the rest lacks a known reason. V and J calls and clone size follow that table, whereas D and trimming were derived from the DNA. In this sample the table shows more than 80,000 clones, over 65% of which occur a single time. The top ten clonotypes cover 5% to 8% of the sample.

Material for sequencing was peripheral blood. This chain joins TRBV28 to TRBJ1-2; 9 bases in between match TRBD1. This TCR derives from a man at least 80 years old with COVID-19, enrolled during active disease. The nucleotide sequence reads TGTGCCAGCAGACCCACCGGACAGGGGAGCTATGGCTACACCTTC. This encodes CASRPTGQGSYGYTF.